This TCR beta chain was sequenced in a study of control samples from healthy donors and cancer patients. Clones were read by immunoSEQ multiplex PCR, and TCRdb kept only the in-frame ones, dropping some. The table includes about 140,000 clones, 80% to 90% detected once. J was trimmed by 4 bases and V by 3 bases; bases with no gene match: 2. Germline-derived CDR1 and CDR2 are LNHDA and SQIVND (reference sequence). This CDR3 region has 14 residues. This chain connects TRBV19 to TRBJ2-5; TRBD2 agrees at 10 bases. The sample consisted of blood. The origin of this receptor is a woman aged 25 to 45 in good health. CDR3 DNA sequence: TGTGCCAGTAGTATTCGACTAGCGGGAGAGACCCAGTACTTC. Its protein product is CASSIRLAGETQYF.